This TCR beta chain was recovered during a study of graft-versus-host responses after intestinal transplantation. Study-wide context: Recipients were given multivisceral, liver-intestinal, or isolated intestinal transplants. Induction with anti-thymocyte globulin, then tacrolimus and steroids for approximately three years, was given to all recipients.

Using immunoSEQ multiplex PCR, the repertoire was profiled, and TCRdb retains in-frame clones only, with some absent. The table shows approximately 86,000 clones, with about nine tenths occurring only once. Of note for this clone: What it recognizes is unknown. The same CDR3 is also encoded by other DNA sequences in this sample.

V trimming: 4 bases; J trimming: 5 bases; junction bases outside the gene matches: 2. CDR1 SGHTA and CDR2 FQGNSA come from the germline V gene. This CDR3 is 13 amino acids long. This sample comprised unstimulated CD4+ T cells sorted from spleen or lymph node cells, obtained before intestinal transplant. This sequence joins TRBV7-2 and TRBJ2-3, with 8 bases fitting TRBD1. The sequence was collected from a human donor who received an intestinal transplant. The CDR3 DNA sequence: TGTGCCAGCAGCTCCGACAGGGGAGATACGCAGTATTTT. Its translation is CASSSDRGDTQYF.